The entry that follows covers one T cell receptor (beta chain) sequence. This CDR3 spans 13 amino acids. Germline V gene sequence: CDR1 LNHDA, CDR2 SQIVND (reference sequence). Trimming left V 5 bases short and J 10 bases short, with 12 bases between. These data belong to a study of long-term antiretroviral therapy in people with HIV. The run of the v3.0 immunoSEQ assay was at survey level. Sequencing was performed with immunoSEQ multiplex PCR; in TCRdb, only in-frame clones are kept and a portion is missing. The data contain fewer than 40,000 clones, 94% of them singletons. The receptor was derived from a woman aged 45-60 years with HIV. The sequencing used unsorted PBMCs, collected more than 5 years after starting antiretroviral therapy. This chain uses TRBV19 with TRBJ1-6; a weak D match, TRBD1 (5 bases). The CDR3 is CASSGGKNSPLHF. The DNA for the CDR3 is TGTGCCAGTAGTGGGGGGAAAAACTCACCCCTCCACTTT.